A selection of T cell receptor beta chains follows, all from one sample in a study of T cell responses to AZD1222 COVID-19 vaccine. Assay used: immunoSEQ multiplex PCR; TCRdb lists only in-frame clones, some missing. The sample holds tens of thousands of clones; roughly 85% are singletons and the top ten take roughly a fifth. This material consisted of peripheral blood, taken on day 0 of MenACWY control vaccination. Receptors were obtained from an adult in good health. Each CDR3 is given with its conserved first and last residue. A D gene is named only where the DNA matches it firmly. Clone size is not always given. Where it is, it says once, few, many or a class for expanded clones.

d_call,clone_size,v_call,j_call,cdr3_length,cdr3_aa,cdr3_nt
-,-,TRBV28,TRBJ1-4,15,CASSSDLATNEKLFF,TGTGCCAGCAGTTCGGACCTGGCAACTAATGAAAAACTGTTTTTT
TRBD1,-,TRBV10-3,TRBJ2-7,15,CAISERQGASYEQYF,TGTGCCATCAGTGAGCGCCAGGGGGCCTCCTACGAGCAGTACTTC
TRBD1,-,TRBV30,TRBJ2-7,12,CAWSVRGQEQYF,TGTGCCTGGAGTGTGAGGGGGCAGGAGCAGTACTTC
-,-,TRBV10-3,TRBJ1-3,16,CAISDLRGNSGNTIYF,TGTGCCATCAGTGATCTGAGAGGGAACTCTGGAAACACCATATATTTT
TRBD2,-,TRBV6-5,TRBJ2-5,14,CASTLAGIKETQYF,TGTGCCAGCACCTTAGCGGGCATTAAAGAGACCCAGTACTTC
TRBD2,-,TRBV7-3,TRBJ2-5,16,CASSVGTSGIGETQYF,TGTGCCAGCAGCGTCGGGACTAGCGGGATCGGGGAGACCCAGTACTTC
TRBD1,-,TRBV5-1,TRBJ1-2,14,CASSPDRGGYGYTF,TGCGCCAGCAGCCCGGACAGGGGGGGCTATGGCTACACCTTC
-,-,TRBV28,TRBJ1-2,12,CASEEVGGSYTF,TGTGCCAGCGAAGAAGTCGGAGGAAGCTACACCTTC
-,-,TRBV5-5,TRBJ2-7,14,CASSVGPPSYEQYF,TGTGCCAGCAGCGTGGGACCCCCCTCCTACGAGCAGTACTTC
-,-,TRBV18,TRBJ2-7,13,CASSPQEDGEQYF,TGTGCCAGCTCACCCCAGGAGGATGGCGAGCAGTACTTC
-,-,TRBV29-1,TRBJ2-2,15,CSVYLPRLNTGELFF,TGCAGCGTCTACCTACCAAGACTGAACACCGGGGAGCTGTTTTTT
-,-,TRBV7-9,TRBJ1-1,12,CASSQTGSEAFF,TGTGCCAGCAGCCAGACGGGTTCTGAAGCTTTCTTT
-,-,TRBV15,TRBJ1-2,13,CATSRDVDAGYTF,TGTGCCACCAGCAGAGATGTAGACGCTGGCTACACCTTC
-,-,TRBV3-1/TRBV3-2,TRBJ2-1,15,CASSHNGGNYNEQFF,TGTGCCAGCAGCCATAACGGCGGGAACTACAATGAGCAGTTCTTC
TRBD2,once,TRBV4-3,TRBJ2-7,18,CASSQESHLTSGIYEQYF,TGCGCCAGCAGCCAAGAGTCTCATTTGACTAGCGGGATTTACGAGCAGTACTTC
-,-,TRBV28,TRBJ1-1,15,CASSLVAPWNTEAFF,TGTGCCAGCAGTTTAGTGGCTCCCTGGAACACTGAAGCTTTCTTT
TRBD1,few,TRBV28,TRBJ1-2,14,CASRTGSPNYGYTF,TGTGCCAGCCGGACAGGATCTCCAAACTATGGCTACACCTTC
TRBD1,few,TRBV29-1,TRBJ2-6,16,CSVAYRGLSGANVLTF,TGCAGCGTCGCGTACAGGGGGCTTTCTGGGGCCAACGTCCTGACTTTC
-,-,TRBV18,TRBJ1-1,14,CASSQTRENTEAFF,TGTGCCAGCTCACAAACCAGGGAAAACACTGAAGCTTTCTTT
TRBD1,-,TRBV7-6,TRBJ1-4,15,CASSWTGGANEKLFF,TGTGCCAGCAGCTGGACAGGGGGCGCGAATGAAAAACTGTTTTTT
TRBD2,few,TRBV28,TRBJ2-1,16,CASSNSLSKGGNEQFF,TGTGCCAGCAGTAACTCCCTTTCGAAGGGAGGGAATGAGCAGTTCTTC
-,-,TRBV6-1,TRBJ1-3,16,CASSETDSHSGNTIYF,TGTGCCAGCAGTGAAACGGACAGTCACTCTGGAAACACCATATATTTT
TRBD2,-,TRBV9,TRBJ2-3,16,CASSAGLAGGQDTQYF,TGTGCCAGCAGCGCGGGACTAGCGGGAGGGCAAGATACGCAGTATTTT
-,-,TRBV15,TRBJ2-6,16,CATSLYRDSGANVLTF,TGTGCCACCAGCCTTTACAGGGATTCAGGGGCCAACGTCCTGACTTTC
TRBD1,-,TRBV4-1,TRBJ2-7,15,CASNSPGQGTYEQYF,TGCGCCAGCAACTCTCCGGGACAGGGAACCTACGAGCAGTACTTC
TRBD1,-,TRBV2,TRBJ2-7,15,CASSRTDRGPYEQYF,TGTGCCAGCAGCCGAACAGACAGGGGACCTTACGAGCAGTACTTC
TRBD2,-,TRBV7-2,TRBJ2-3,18,CASSPKGSAGGGGHTQYF,TGTGCCAGCAGCCCCAAGGGGTCGGCGGGAGGGGGTGGGCATACGCAGTATTTT
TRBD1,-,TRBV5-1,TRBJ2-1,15,CASSSGQGARNEQFF,TGCGCCAGCAGCTCGGGACAGGGGGCGCGCAATGAGCAGTTCTTC
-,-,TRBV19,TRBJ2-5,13,CASRTGNEETQYF,TGTGCCAGTAGAACGGGAAATGAAGAGACCCAGTACTTC
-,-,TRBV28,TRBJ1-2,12,CASSFEGYGYTF,TGTGCCAGCAGTTTCGAGGGCTATGGCTACACCTTC
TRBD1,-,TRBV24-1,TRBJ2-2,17,CATSDLHGQGRAGELFF,TGTGCCACCAGTGATTTGCACGGACAGGGGCGGGCCGGGGAGCTGTTTTTT
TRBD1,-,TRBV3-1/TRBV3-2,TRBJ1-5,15,CASSQQGGSGQPQHF,TGTGCCAGCAGCCAACAGGGGGGCAGTGGGCAGCCCCAGCATTTT
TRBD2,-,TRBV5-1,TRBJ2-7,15,CASSSFSGSSYEQYF,TGCGCCAGCAGCTCATTTAGCGGGAGCTCCTACGAGCAGTACTTC
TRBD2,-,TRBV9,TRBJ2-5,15,CASSSLSGGWETQYF,TGTGCCAGCAGCTCGCTTTCGGGAGGATGGGAGACCCAGTACTTC
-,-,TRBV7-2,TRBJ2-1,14,CASKGGGIYNEQFF,TGTGCCAGCAAGGGGGGAGGAATTTACAATGAGCAGTTCTTC
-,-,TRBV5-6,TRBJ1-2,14,CASSLEVGSNGYTF,TGTGCCAGCAGCTTGGAGGTGGGAAGTAACGGCTACACCTTC
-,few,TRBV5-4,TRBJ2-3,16,CASSLGDPLGTDTQYF,TGTGCCAGCAGCTTGGGGGACCCTCTAGGCACAGATACGCAGTATTTT
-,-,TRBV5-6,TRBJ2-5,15,CASSLPTGTQETQYF,TGTGCCAGCAGCCTGCCAACAGGGACTCAAGAGACCCAGTACTTC